The 23 T cell receptor beta chains in this list originate from one sample, sequenced in a study of cytomegalovirus exposure and HLA in healthy donors. The PCR had 60 Vbeta and 13 Jbeta primers. Method: immunoSEQ multiplex PCR; TCRdb's copy keeps in-frame clones and lacks some. The sample shows about 110,000 clones, more than 60% of them seen only once. Material for sequencing was PBMCs. The receptors come from a woman aged 40 to 49 in good health and CMV-seronegative.

The rearrangement joins TRBV7-9 to TRBJ1-6; D not resolved. CDR3 length equals 17 residues. Germline lookup yields CDR1 SEHNR and CDR2 FQNEAQ (reference sequence). V was trimmed by 4 bases and J by 7 bases, leaving 20 bases between them. The CDR3 sequence is CASSSIWENKWNSPLHF. CDR3 coding DNA: TGTGCCAGCAGCTCGATCTGGGAGAATAAGTGGAATTCACCCCTCCACTTT.

The chain uses TRBV18 and TRBJ1-2; TRBD1 matches at 8 bases. The CDR3 is made up of 13 amino acids. From germline, CDR1 is KGHSH and CDR2 LQKENI. The ends lost 3 bases at V and 4 bases at J; junction bases unmatched: 1. The CDR3 DNA is TGTGCCAGCTCACCGGGACAGGCCTATGGCTACACCTTC. It specifies CASSPGQAYGYTF.

This clone has only a few counts. The chain couples TRBV7-3 to TRBJ2-5; a possible D gene is TRBD1 (5 bases). The CDR3 is 13 residues long. CDR1 and CDR2 (germline): SGHTA, FQGTGA. V lost 5 bases and J 4 bases, leaving 11 bases between the germline ends. CDR3 residues: CASSPRVLETQYF. In DNA form, the CDR3 reads TGTGCCAGCAGCCCCAGGGTACTAGAGACCCAGTACTTC.

This clone was found once. V usage is TRBV7-3 and J usage is TRBJ2-3; 14 nucleotides agree with TRBD2. Germline V gene data show CDR1 as SGHTA and CDR2 as FQGTGA. With V trimmed by 5 bases and J by 7 bases, 5 bases remained unmatched. There are 15 residues in the CDR3. The CDR3 DNA reads TGTGCCAGCAGCCTAGGGACTAGCGGGAGCCATACGCAGTATTTT. It yields the protein CASSLGTSGSHTQYF.

The chain combines TRBV12-5 with TRBJ1-1; D unresolved. The CDR3 sequence is 13 residues long. V was trimmed by 2 bases and J by 7 bases, leaving 11 bases between them. CDR1 and CDR2 from the germline V gene are LGHNT and FRNRAP. CDR3 DNA sequence: TGTGCTAGTGGTTTGTCGTGGGGAGGTGAAGCTTTCTTT. Translation gives CASGLSWGGEAFF.

The rearrangement uses TRBV5-6 and TRBJ2-7, with D uncertain. Germline loops: CDR1 SGHDT, CDR2 YYEEEE. There are 12 residues in the CDR3. V was clipped by 1 base and J by 3 bases, with 5 bases between them. The CDR3 loop is CASSLTHYEQYF. As DNA, the CDR3 is TGTGCCAGCAGCTTGACTCACTACGAGCAGTACTTC.

This chain connects TRBV11-3 to TRBJ2-3, with D unclear. The CDR3 runs 13 residues. V was trimmed by 3 bases and J by 0 bases, leaving 4 bases between them. CDR1 SGHNT and CDR2 YENEEA come from the germline V gene. The CDR3 spells CASSFSSTDTQYF. In DNA, the CDR3 is TGTGCCAGCAGCTTTAGTAGCACAGATACGCAGTATTTT.

The chain joins TRBV4-3 to TRBJ2-4, with D perhaps TRBD2 (6 bases). The CDR3 runs 19 residues. The V end lost 1 base, the J end lost 2 bases, and 21 bases lay between the germline ends. Germline V gives CDR1 LGHNA, CDR2 YSLEER. The CDR3 protein is CASSQGTAAPGGPKNIQYF. CDR3 nucleotide sequence: TGCGCCAGCAGCCAAGGCACTGCGGCCCCCGGGGGACCCAAAAACATTCAGTACTTC.

Remarks on this clone: Other DNA sequences from this sample encode an identical CDR3 as well. The gene calls are TRBV11-2 and TRBJ2-5; 10 nucleotides agree with TRBD1. The CDR3 totals 15 residues. The V and J ends lost 3 bases and 3 bases, in that order; junction bases with no gene match: 4. Germline V gene sequence: CDR1 SGHAT, CDR2 FQNNGV. The CDR3 DNA is TGTGCCAGCAGCTTTGGGACAGGGGTTGAAGAGACCCAGTACTTC. It codes for CASSFGTGVEETQYF.

The chain is built from TRBV27 and TRBJ1-2; 9 bases are shared with TRBD1. The junction had 3 bases not matched to a gene; V was cut back by 5 bases and J by 2 bases. Germline CDR1 reads MNHEY; CDR2 reads SMNVEV (reference sequence). The CDR3 has 14 residues. The CDR3 region has the DNA TGTGCCAGCAGTCTCACAGGGGGCAACTATGGCTACACCTTC. This codes for CASSLTGGNYGYTF.

The V gene is TRBV28, the J gene TRBJ1-1; TRBD1 matches 8 bases. With 5 bases clipped from V and 2 bases from J, the junction kept 4 bases outside the gene matches. Germline values: CDR1 MDHEN, CDR2 SYDVKM. The CDR3 runs to 14 residues. The CDR3: CASSLGQGNTEAFF. DNA of the CDR3: TGTGCCAGCAGTCTCGGACAGGGTAACACTGAAGCTTTCTTT.

This clone was observed a handful of times. One end of the junction fails to match germline, which may point to a read error. The CDR3 is CASSRTVDNEQFF. CDR3 nucleotide sequence: TGTGCTAGCAGCCGGACTGTAGACAATGAGCAGTTCTTC. The rearrangement uses TRBV7-7 and TRBJ2-1, with D maybe TRBD2 (5 bases). CDR3 size: 13 residues. CDR1 is SSHAT, CDR2 FNYEAQ, per germline (reference sequence).

V is TRBV19 and J is TRBJ1-5; possible D gene TRBD1, 6 bases. The germline V gene has CDR1 LNHDA and CDR2 SQIVND (reference sequence). The CDR3 is 15 amino acids. Trimming removed 0 bases from V and 6 bases from J, with 12 bases in between. The CDR3 region has the DNA TGTGCCAGTAGTATAGAAAGGGGGGGTGGTCAGCCCCAGCATTTT. Residues: CASSIERGGGQPQHF.

The V call is TRBV14, the J call TRBJ2-2; the D gene is possibly TRBD1 (5 bases). The ends were cut back, 1 base at V and 5 bases at J, with 11 bases in the middle. CDR3 length: 15 residues. Looked up from germline, CDR1 is SGHDN and CDR2 is FVKESK. In DNA form, the CDR3 reads TGTGCCAGCAGCCAAGTCAGGGCGGTGACCGGGGAGCTGTTTTTT. Its protein product is CASSQVRAVTGELFF. The variable domain in full, with the rest retrieved from reference TRBV14 and TRBJ2-2, is EAGVTQFPSHSVIEKGQTVTLRCDPISGHDNLYWYRRVMGKEIKFLLHFVKESKQDESGMPNNRFLAERTGGTYSTLKVQPAELEDSGVYFCASSQVRAVTGELFFGEGSRLTVL.

V and J are TRBV6-1 and TRBJ2-5; 12 nucleotides align to TRBD1. The CDR3 sequence is 18 residues long. V dropped 3 bases and J dropped 1; count of bases not matched to a gene: 9. Germline V CDR1 and CDR2: MNHNS, SASEGT. CDR3 DNA sequence: TGTGCCAGCAGTGAGACCCGAGGGACAGGGGGCATCCAAGAGACCCAGTACTTC. Residues: CASSETRGTGGIQETQYF.

This chain connects TRBV6-4 to TRBJ2-1; 8 bases are shared with TRBD2. Losses at the gene ends were 2 bases for V and 3 bases for J; bases not matched to a gene: 9. The CDR3 runs to 17 residues. Germline-derived CDR1 and CDR2 are MRHNA and SNTAGT. CDR3: CASSDRAAGALYNEQFF. In DNA, the CDR3 is TGTGCCAGCAGTGACCGAGCAGCGGGAGCCCTCTACAATGAGCAGTTCTTC.

The CDR3 reads CASSQGLQGWNSPLHF. CDR3 DNA sequence: TGCGCCAGCAGCCAAGGTTTACAGGGCTGGAATTCACCCCTCCACTTT. This chain connects TRBV4-1 to TRBJ1-6; tentatively, D is TRBD1 (6 bases). V lost 1 base and J lost 7, with 14 bases in between. The germline V gene encodes CDR1 MGHRA and CDR2 YSYEKL. The length of the CDR3 is 16 residues.

This clone was found once. The chain has TRBV5-5 and TRBJ2-2; 11 bases are a match to TRBD2. The CDR3 is 19 residues long. V trimming: 3 bases; J trimming: 5 bases; junction bases outside the gene matches: 15. The germline CDR1 and CDR2 sequences are SGHKS and YYEKEE (reference sequence). The CDR3 protein is CASSYLVGIAGGYTGELFF. The CDR3 DNA is TGTGCCAGCAGCTACCTGGTCGGGATAGCGGGGGGGTATACCGGGGAGCTGTTTTTT.

The rearrangement joins TRBV6-6 to TRBJ1-3; 7 nucleotides match TRBD1. The V segment lost 7 bases and the J segment 2 bases; nucleotides outside the gene matches: 5. Germline loops: CDR1 MNHNY, CDR2 SVGAGI (reference sequence). The CDR3 is 14 residues long. The CDR3 here is CASTLTGAGNTIYF. CDR3 DNA sequence: TGTGCCAGCACCCTAACAGGGGCTGGAAACACCATATATTTT.

This clone was counted only a few times. The gene calls are TRBV27 and TRBJ2-1; D may be TRBD2 (6 bases). This CDR3 has 14 amino acids. The V and J ends lost 6 bases and 8 bases respectively, with 17 bases between them. Germline CDR1 and CDR2: MNHEY and SMNVEV (reference sequence). CDR3 region: CASSQRMSGDEQFF. For the CDR3, the DNA is TGTGCCAGCAGCCAGAGGATGTCGGGGGATGAGCAGTTCTTC.

This chain joins TRBV27 and TRBJ2-7, with a weak D call TRBD1 (5 bases). The CDR3 totals 13 residues. V lost 6 bases, J lost 2 bases, and 11 bases lay in between. CDR1 is MNHEY, CDR2 SMNVEV, per germline (reference sequence). In DNA, the CDR3 is TGTGCCAGCAGCCCAGGGTCCCCCTACGAGCAGTACTTC. It encodes CASSPGSPYEQYF.

V usage is TRBV4-3 and J usage is TRBJ2-7, with a tentative D call TRBD1 (6 bases). Looked up from germline, CDR1 is LGHNA and CDR2 is YSLEER. V lost 1 base to trimming and J lost 1 base, with 17 bases between them. This CDR3 is built from 17 residues. The CDR3 nucleotides read TGCGCCAGCAGCCAAGGGCCACCGGGACAACTATCCTACGAGCAGTACTTC. Translating gives CASSQGPPGQLSYEQYF.

V gene TRBV10-3 combines with J gene TRBJ1-5, with no clear D. This CDR3 spans 12 amino acids. The germline CDR1 and CDR2 sequences are ENHRY and SYGVKD. Trimming took off 3 bases at V and 4 bases at J, with 4 bases between the two ends. CDR3 amino acids: CAISDRNQPQHF. CDR3 in DNA: TGTGCCATCAGTGACCGGAATCAGCCCCAGCATTTT.